This T cell receptor (beta chain) stems from a study of shared T cell receptors in the human thymus. Assay used: immunoSEQ multiplex PCR; TCRdb lists only in-frame clones, some missing. Among about 660,000 clones listed, roughly 90% were seen once. Trimming removed 5 bases from V and 4 bases from J; junction bases left unmatched: 11. The length of the CDR3 is 16 residues. The V gene's germline CDR1 is SGHNT and CDR2 YENEEA. This sample also belongs to another study, concerning human thymus T cells.

Sequencing used thymocytes. The sequence was obtained from a boy under three years old with a congenital heart defect. The J gene is TRBJ2-7, the V gene TRBV11-3, with 10 bases matching TRBD2. CDR3 sequence reads: CASSRGKAGGLYEQYF. CDR3 in DNA: TGTGCCAGCAGCCGTGGTAAAGCGGGAGGGCTTTACGAGCAGTACTTC.